This T cell receptor (beta chain) derives from a study of shared clonotypes between healthy human individuals. Investigators divided CD4+ cells into CD45RA+ naive and CD45RA-negative memory subsets. Some clones are missing from TCRdb's copy, which holds only in-frame ones; the method was immunoSEQ multiplex PCR. The data contain roughly 2.5 million clones, more than 90% of them seen just once; the ten biggest clones take up over 0.12%. Findings and limits, study-wide: Non-shared clonotypes had lower generation probabilities than clonotypes shared by all four sorted-subset donors.

With respect to this clone: Its antigen is unknown.

The length of the CDR3 is 12 residues. V was cut by 3 bases and J by 5 bases, with 8 bases left in between. Germline lookup yields CDR1 SGHRS and CDR2 YFSETQ. The receptor was isolated from a man aged 18 to 35 in good health. The rearrangement joins TRBV5-1 to TRBJ2-5; the D is unclear. Sequences were obtained from naive CD4+ T cells sorted from blood. Subset denoted: CD45RA+ positively selected. The CDR3 DNA follows: TGCGCCAGCAGCTCCCTATGGGAGACCCAGTACTTC. Translation gives CASSSLWETQYF.